This is a list of T cell receptor beta chains from one sample in a study of T cells after yellow fever vaccination. Via MiXCR, TCRdb re-called the 5' RACE reads, giving one row per CDR3 protein. This sample has 200,000 to 250,000 distinct CDR3 sequences, with roughly 3.3% found just once. Sequenced here: CD4+ T cells sorted from PBMCs, sampled 10 days after the yellow fever booster vaccination. These receptors were taken from a man between 18 and 29 years old who received the YFV17D yellow fever vaccine. CDR3s include the opening cysteine and the closing phenylalanine or tryptophan. Fields, in order: V gene, CDR3 protein.

TRBV5-1 | CASSPRWQGGEKLFF
TRBV2 | CASSGEGGEKLFF
TRBV24-1 | CATSDPGAGGSYNEQFF
TRBV5-1 | CASSFPPGLNNEQFF
TRBV28 | CASSLPYRSGYTF
TRBV12-3/TRBV12-4 | CASTPVGDTPYF
TRBV20-1 | CSARTAGQGNQPQHF
TRBV5-1 | CASSPRTAPTKQYF
TRBV6-2/TRBV6-3 | CASHQVSRLYGYTF
TRBV24-1 | CATSEVVRQGSTDTQYF
TRBV14 | CASSQGTGGRKAFF
TRBV7-2 | CASIYSRNTEAFF
TRBV7-2 | CASTRGVGETQYF
TRBV12-3/TRBV12-4 | CASSFATEGQFF
TRBV7-8 | CASSYPTSGGSSYNEQFF
TRBV7-2 | CASSLYGPTDTQYF
TRBV4-1 | CASSQGADTQYF
TRBV29-1 | CSVEPKDTGTGELFF
TRBV5-8 | CASSLVGRGKNQPQHF
TRBV7-6 | CASSLLMGNTEAFF
TRBV18 | CASSPPSLVGEQFF
TRBV20-1 | CSARDLAGVLSYNEQFF
TRBV2 | CASSPGTRSSDTQYF
TRBV7-2 | CASSLRIDNEQFF
TRBV7-8 | CASRPRTGKSSYNEQFF
TRBV7-6 | CASSPQGGQGVDTQYF
TRBV7-2 | CASPSDRLGAGANVLTF